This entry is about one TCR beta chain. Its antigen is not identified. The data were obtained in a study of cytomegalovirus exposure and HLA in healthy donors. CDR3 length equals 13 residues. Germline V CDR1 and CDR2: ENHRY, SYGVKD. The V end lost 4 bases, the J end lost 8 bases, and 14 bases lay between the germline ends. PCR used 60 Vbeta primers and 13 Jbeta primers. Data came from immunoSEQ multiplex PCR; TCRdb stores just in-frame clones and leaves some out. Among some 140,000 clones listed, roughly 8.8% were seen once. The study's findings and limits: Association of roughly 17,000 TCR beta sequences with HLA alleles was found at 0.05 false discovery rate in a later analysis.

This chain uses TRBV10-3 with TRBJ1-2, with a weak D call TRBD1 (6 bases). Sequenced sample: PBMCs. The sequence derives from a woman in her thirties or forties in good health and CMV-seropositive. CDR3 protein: CAISAHRAVGYTF. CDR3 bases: TGTGCCATCAGTGCTCACAGGGCTGTCGGCTACACCTTC.